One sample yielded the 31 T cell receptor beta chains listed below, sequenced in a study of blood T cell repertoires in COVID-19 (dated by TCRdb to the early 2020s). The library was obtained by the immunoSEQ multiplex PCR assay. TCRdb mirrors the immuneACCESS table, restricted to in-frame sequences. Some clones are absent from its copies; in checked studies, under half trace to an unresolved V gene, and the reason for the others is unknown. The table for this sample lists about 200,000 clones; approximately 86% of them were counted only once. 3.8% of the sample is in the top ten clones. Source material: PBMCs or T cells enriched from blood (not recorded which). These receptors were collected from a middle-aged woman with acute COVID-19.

CDR3 protein: CASSFWTGGLDYGYTF. The CDR3 DNA reads TGTGCCAGCAGCTTCTGGACAGGGGGCTTGGACTATGGCTACACCTTC. V usage is TRBV11-2 and J usage is TRBJ1-2; the match to TRBD1 covers 11 bases. CDR3 length equals 16 residues. With V trimmed by 3 bases and J by 3 bases, 6 bases remained unmatched. Germline V gives CDR1 SGHAT, CDR2 FQNNGV.

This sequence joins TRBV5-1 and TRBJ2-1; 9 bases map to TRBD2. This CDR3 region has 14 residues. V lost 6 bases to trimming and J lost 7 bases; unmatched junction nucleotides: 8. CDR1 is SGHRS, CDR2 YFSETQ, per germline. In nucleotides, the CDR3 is TGCGCCAGCAAAGCCGGGACTAGCTCAAATGAGCAGTTCTTC. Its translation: CASKAGTSSNEQFF.

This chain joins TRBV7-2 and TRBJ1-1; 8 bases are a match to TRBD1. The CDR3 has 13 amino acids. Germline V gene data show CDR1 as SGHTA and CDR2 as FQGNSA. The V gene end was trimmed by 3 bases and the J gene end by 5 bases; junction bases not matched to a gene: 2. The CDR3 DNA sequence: TGTGCCAGCAGCTTGGGACAGGCGACTGAAGCTTTCTTT. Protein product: CASSLGQATEAFF. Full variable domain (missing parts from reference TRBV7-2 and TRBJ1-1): GAGVSQSPSNKVTEKGKDVELRCDPISGHTALYWYRQSLGQGLEFLIYFQGNSAPDKSGLPSDRFSAERTGGSVSTLTIQRTQQEDSAVYLCASSLGQATEAFFGQGTRLTVV.

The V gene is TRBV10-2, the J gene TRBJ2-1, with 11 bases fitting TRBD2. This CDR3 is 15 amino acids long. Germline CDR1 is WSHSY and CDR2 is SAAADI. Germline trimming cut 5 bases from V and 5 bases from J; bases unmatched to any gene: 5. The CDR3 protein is CASSFTSGSHNEQFF. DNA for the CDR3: TGCGCCAGCAGTTTTACTAGCGGGAGCCACAATGAGCAGTTCTTC.

The CDR3 DNA follows: TGTGCCAGCAGCTTAACTGCCGAGACAGGTCTCGGCTATGGCTACACCTTC. This translates into CASSLTAETGLGYGYTF. V usage is TRBV7-3 and J usage is TRBJ1-2, with D possibly TRBD1 on 6 matching bases. The CDR3 length is 17 residues. Germline V gene data show CDR1 as SGHTA and CDR2 as FQGTGA. V lost 0 bases to trimming and J lost 4 bases, with 18 bases between them.

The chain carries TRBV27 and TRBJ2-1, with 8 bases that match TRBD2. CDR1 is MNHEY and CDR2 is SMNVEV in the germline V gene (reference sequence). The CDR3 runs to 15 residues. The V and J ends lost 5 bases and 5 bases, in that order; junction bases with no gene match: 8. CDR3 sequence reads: CASSSLTSVNNEQFF. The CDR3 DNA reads TGTGCCAGCAGTAGTCTGACTAGCGTGAACAATGAGCAGTTCTTC.

DNA for the CDR3: TGTGCCAGCAGTTTGATGAGGGTTGGCTACACCTTC. Protein product: CASSLMRVGYTF. The rearrangement links TRBV28 to TRBJ1-2; D not certain. The CDR3 sequence is 12 residues long. Germline CDR1 reads MDHEN; CDR2 reads SYDVKM. The ends were cut back, 3 bases at V and 7 bases at J, with 9 bases in the middle.

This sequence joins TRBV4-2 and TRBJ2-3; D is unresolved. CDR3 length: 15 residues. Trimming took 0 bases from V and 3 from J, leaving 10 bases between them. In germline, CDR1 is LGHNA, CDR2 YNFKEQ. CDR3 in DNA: TGTGCCAGCAGCCAAGATCGCTTAGAAACAGATACGCAGTATTTT. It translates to CASSQDRLETDTQYF.

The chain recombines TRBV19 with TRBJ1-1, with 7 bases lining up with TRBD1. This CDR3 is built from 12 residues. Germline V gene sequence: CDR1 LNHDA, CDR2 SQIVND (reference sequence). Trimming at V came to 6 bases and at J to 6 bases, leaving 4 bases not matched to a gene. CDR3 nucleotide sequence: TGTGCCAGTAGCTCAGGGGGGTCTGAAGCTTTCTTT. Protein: CASSSGGSEAFF.

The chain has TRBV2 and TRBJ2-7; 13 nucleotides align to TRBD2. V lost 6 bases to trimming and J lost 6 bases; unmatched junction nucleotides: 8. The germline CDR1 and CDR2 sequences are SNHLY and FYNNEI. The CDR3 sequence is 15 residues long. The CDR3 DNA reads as TGTGCCAGCAGGCCCGGACTAGCGGGAGCCGTCGAGCAGTACTTC. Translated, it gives CASRPGLAGAVEQYF. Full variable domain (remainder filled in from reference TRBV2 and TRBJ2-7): EPEVTQTPSHQVTQMGQEVILRCVPISNHLYFYWYRQILGQKVEFLVSFYNNEISEKSEIFDDQFSVERPDGSNFTLKIRSTKLEDSAMYFCASRPGLAGAVEQYFGPGTRLTVT.

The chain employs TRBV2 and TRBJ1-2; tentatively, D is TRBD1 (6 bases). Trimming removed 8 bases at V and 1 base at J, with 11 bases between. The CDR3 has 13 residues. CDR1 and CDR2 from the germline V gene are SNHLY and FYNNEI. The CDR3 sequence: CASEMDSNYGYTF. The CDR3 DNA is TGTGCCAGCGAGATGGACAGTAACTATGGCTACACCTTC.

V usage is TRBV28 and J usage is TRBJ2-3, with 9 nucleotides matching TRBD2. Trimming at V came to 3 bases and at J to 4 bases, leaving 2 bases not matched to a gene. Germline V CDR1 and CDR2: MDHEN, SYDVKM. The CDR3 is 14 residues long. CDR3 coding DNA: TGTGCCAGCAGTTTGCGGGGGGGGGCAGATACGCAGTATTTT. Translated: CASSLRGGADTQYF.

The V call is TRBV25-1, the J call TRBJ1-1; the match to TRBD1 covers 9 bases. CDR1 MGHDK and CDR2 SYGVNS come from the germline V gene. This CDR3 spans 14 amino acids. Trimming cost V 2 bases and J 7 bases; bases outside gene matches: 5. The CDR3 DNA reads TGTGCCAGCAGTGAAGGGACAGGGAGGAGTGAAGCTTTCTTT. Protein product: CASSEGTGRSEAFF.

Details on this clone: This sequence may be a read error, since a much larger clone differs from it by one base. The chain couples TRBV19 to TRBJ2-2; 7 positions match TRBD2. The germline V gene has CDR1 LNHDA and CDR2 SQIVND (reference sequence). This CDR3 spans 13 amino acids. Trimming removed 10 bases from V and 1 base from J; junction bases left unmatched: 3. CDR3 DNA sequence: TGTGCCACCAAGCGGGAGAACACCGGGGAGCTGTTTTTT. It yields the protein CATKRENTGELFF.

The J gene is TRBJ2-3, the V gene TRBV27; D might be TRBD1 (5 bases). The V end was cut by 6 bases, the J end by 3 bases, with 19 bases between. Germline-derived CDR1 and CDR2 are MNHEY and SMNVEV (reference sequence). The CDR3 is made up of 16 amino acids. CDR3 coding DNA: TGTGCCAGCAGCTCGACGGTTGGCAGGGTGACAGATACGCAGTATTTT. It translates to CASSSTVGRVTDTQYF.

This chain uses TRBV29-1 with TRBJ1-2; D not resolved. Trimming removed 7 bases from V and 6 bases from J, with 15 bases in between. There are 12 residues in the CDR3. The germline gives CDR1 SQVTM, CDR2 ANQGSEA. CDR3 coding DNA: TGCAGCGCCCTCCGGGGAACGGATGGCTACACCTTC. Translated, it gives CSALRGTDGYTF.

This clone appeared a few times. The CDR3 nucleotides read TGTGCCAGTGGACAGTATCTTAATGAAAAACTGTTTTTT. Protein: CASGQYLNEKLFF. The chain uses TRBV12-3 or TRBV12-4 and TRBJ1-4; tentatively, D is TRBD1 (6 bases). This CDR3 contains 13 residues. V lost 9 bases and J 4 bases, leaving 12 bases between the germline ends.

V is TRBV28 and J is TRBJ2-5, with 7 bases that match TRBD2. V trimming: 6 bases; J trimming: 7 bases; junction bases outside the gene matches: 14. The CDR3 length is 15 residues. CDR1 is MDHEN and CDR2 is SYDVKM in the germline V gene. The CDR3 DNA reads TGTGCCAGCAGGACCAGCGGGACTGGACGTGGGACCCAGTACTTC. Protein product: CASRTSGTGRGTQYF.

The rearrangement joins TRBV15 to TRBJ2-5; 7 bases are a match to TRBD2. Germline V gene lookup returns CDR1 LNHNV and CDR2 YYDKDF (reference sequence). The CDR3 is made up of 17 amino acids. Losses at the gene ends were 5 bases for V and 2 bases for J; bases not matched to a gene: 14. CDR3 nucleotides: TGTGCCACCAGCCCAATTGGATCTAGCGGACTTCAAGAGACCCAGTACTTC. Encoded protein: CATSPIGSSGLQETQYF.

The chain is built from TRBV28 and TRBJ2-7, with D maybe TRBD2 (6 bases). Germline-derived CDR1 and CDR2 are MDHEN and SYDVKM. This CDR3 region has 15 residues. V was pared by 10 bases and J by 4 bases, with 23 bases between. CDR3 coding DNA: TGTGCCACCACCCGGGGGAAGGGTTTACAGTACGAGCAGTACTTC. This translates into CATTRGKGLQYEQYF.

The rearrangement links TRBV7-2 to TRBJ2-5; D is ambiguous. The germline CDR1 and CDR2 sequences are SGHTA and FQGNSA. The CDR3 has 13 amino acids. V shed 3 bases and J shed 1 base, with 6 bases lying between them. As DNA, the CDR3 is TGTGCCAGCAGCTTGTCGTTCCAAGAGACCCAGTACTTC. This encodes CASSLSFQETQYF.

CDR3 region: CASRRQGAKSPLHF. The DNA of the CDR3 is TGTGCCAGTAGGAGACAGGGGGCAAAATCACCCCTCCACTTT. The chain joins TRBV19 to TRBJ1-6; 10 bases fit TRBD1. Germline CDR1 and CDR2: LNHDA and SQIVND (reference sequence). The CDR3 has 14 residues. V trimming: 6 bases; J trimming: 10 bases; junction bases outside the gene matches: 6.

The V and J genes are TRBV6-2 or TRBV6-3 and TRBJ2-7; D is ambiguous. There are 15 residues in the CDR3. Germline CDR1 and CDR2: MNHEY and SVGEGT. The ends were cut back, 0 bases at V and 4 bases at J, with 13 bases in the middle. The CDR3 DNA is TGTGCCAGCAGTTACTCGAGCGTATTAGGTTACGAGCAGTACTTC. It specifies CASSYSSVLGYEQYF.

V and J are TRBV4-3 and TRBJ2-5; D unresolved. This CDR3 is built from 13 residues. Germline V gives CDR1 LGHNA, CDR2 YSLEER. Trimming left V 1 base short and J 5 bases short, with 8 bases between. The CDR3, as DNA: TGCGCCAGCAGCCAAGCCCTAGTGGAGACCCAGTACTTC. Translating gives CASSQALVETQYF.

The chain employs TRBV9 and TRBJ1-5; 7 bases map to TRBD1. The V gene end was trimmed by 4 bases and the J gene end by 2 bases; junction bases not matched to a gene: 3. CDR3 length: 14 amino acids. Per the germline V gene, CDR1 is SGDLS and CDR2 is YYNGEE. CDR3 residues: CASSLTGGNQPQHF. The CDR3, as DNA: TGTGCCAGCAGCCTAACAGGGGGCAATCAGCCCCAGCATTTT.

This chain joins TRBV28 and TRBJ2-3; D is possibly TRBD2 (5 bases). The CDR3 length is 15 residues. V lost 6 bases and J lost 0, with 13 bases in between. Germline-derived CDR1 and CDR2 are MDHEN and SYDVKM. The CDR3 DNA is TGTGCCAGCAGGGCAACGTCGGGAAGCACAGATACGCAGTATTTT. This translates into CASRATSGSTDTQYF.

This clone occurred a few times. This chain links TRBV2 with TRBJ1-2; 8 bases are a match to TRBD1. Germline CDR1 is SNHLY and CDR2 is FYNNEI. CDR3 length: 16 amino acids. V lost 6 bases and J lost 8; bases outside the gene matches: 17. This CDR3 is CASRPDGTGSSHGYTF. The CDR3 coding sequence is TGTGCCAGCAGACCCGACGGGACAGGTTCTTCGCACGGCTACACCTTC.

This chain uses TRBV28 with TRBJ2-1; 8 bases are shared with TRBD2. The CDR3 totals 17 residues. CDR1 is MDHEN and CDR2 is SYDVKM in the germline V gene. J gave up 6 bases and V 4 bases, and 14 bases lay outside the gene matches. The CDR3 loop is CASSSSKRELASNEQFF. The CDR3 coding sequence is TGTGCCAGCAGTTCCTCCAAGCGGGAGTTAGCTAGCAATGAGCAGTTCTTC.

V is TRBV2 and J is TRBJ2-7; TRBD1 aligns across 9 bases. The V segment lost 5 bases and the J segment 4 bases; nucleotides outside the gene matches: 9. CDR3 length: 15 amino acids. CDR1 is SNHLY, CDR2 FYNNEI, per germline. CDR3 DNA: TGTGCCAGCAGTTATTCCGGGACAGGGAGGTACGAGCAGTACTTC. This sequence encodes CASSYSGTGRYEQYF.

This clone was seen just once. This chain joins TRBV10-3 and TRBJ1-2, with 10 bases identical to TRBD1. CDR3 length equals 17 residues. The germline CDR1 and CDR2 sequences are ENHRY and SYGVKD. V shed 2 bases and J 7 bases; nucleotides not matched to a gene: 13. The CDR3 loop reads CAISENPGQGISRGYTF. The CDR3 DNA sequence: TGTGCCATCAGTGAGAATCCGGGACAGGGGATTTCTCGTGGCTACACCTTC.

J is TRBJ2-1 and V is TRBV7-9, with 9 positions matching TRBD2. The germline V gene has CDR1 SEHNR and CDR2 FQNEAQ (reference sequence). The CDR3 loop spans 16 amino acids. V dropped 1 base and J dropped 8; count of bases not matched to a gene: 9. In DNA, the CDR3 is TGTGCCAGCAGCTTAGGGTTAGCGGGGGAAGGGGATGAGCAGTTCTTC. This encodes CASSLGLAGEGDEQFF.